This TCR beta chain was sequenced in a study of T cell repertoires in cytomegalovirus infection. Using its own MiXCR run on the reads, TCRdb lists one record per CDR3 protein. There are 450,000 to 650,000 distinct CDR3 sequences in the sample; about a quarter occur only once, and around 13% lies in the top ten. This clonotype was detected only a few times. Trimming shortened V by 3 bases and J by 6 bases, and 22 bases separated the two germline ends. CDR3 length: 17 residues. The V gene is TRBV12-3 or TRBV12-4, the J gene TRBJ2-3; perhaps TRBD1 as D (6 bases). This TCR came from a human donor in good health (CMV status not recorded). Some clones in this sample may be carry-over from other donors' samples. Sequencing input: PBMCs. CDR3 region: CASSLALGPGALDTQYF. Here the CDR3 DNA reads TGTGCCAGCAGTTTGGCTTTGGGACCAGGGGCTTTGGATACGCAGTATTTT.